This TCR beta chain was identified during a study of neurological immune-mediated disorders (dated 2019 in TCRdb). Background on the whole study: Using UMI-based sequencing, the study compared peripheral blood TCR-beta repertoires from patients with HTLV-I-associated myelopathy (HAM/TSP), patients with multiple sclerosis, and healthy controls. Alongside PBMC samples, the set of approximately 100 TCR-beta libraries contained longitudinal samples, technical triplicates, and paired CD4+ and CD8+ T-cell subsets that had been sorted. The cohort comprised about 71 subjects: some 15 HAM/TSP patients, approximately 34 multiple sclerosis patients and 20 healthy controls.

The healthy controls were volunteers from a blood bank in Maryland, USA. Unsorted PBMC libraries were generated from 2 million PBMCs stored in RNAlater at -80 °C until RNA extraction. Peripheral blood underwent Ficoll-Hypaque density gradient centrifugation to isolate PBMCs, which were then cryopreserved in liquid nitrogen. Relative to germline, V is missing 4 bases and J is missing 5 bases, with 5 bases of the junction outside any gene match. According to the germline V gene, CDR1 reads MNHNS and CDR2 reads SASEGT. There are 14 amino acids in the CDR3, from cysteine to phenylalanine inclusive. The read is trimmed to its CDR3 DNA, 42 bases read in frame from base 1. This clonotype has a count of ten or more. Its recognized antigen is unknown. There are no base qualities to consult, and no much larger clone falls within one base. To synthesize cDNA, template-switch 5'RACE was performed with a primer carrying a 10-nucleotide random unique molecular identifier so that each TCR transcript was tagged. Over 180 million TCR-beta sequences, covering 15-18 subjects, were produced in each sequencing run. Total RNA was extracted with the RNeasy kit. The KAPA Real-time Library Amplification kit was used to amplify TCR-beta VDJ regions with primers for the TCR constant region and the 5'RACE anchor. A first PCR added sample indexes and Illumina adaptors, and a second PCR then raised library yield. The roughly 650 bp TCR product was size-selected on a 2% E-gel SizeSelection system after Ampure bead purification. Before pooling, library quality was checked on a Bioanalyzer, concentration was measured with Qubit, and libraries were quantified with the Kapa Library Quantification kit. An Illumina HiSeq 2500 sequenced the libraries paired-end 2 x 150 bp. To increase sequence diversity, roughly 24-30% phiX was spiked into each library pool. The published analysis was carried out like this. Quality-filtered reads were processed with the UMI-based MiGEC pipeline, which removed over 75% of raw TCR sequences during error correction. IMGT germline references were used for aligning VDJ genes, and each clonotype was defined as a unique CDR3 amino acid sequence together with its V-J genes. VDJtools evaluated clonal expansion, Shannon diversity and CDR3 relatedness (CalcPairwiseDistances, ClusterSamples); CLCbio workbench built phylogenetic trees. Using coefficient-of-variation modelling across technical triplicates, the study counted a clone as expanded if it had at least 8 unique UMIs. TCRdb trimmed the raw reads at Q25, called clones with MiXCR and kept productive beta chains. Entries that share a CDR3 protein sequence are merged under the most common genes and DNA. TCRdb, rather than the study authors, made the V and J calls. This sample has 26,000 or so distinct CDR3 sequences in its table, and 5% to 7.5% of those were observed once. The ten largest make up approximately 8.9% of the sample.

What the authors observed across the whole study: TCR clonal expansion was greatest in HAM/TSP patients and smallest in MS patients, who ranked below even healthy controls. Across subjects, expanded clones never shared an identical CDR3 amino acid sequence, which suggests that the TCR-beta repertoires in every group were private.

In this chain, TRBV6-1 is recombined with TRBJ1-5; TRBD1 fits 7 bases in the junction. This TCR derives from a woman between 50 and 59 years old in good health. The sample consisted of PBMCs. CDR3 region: CASSGDSAHQPQHF. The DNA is TGTGCCAGCAGTGGGGACAGCGCCCATCAGCCCCAGCATTTT.